These 5 T cell receptor beta chains came from one sample sequenced in a study of CD8 T cells in Susac syndrome. Reverse transcription of 0.5 to 1 ug RNA was performed with random hexamers. TCRdb analysed the immunoSEQ multiplex PCR reads with MiXCR anew, one entry per CDR3 protein. The sample holds around 230,000 distinct CDR3 sequences; around 95% are singletons and the top ten take around 0.099%. The sequenced sample consisted of CD4+ T cells from PBMCs. The receptors here all came from a human donor with multiple sclerosis.

This clonotype occurred once. The chain is built from TRBV7-9 and TRBJ1-4; a weak D match, TRBD1 (5 bases). The CDR3 totals 16 residues. CDR1 is SEHNR and CDR2 is FQNEAQ in the germline V gene (reference sequence). The V end lost 5 bases, the J end lost 0 bases, and 13 bases lay between the germline ends. CDR3 loop: CASSPSDNPTNEKLFF. DNA for the CDR3: TGTGCCAGCAGCCCATCGGACAACCCAACTAATGAAAAACTGTTTTTT.

The chain couples TRBV6-6 to TRBJ1-5, with D hard to call. The CDR3 totals 13 residues. Trimming shortened V by 2 bases and J by 5 bases, and 7 bases separated the two germline ends. The germline V gene has CDR1 MNHNY and CDR2 SVGAGI (reference sequence). This CDR3 reads CASSYTLHQPQHF. DNA of the CDR3: TGTGCCAGCAGTTACACCCTTCATCAGCCCCAGCATTTT.

The chain employs TRBV12-3 or TRBV12-4 and TRBJ2-1, with D possibly matching TRBD1 (6 bases). V was trimmed by 6 bases and J by 8 bases, leaving 23 bases between them. The CDR3 has 16 amino acids. The CDR3 is CASSTRPRGRGDEQFF. The CDR3 DNA reads TGTGCCAGCAGCACCCGACCCCGGGGCAGGGGTGATGAGCAGTTCTTC.

The chain combines TRBV27 with TRBJ2-1; the D gene could be TRBD1 or TRBD2 (6 bases each). The CDR3 sequence is 19 residues long. The V end was cut by 6 bases, the J end by 8 bases, with 32 bases between. CDR1 and CDR2 from the germline V gene are MNHEY and SMNVEV (reference sequence). CDR3 sequence: CASSVLIPGQTSRRDEQFF. The CDR3 DNA reads TGTGCCAGCAGCGTACTCATTCCGGGACAAACTAGCAGGAGGGATGAGCAGTTCTTC.

This clonotype was observed a single time. The V call is TRBV5-1, the J call TRBJ2-1; D gene ambiguous. V lost 0 bases to trimming and J lost 12 bases, with 13 bases between them. CDR3 length: 13 residues. CDR1 and CDR2 from the germline V gene are SGHRS and YFSETQ. The CDR3 coding sequence is TGCGCCAGCAGCTTGGGTCACGGCGCTTCGCAGTTCTTC. Protein sequence: CASSLGHGASQFF.